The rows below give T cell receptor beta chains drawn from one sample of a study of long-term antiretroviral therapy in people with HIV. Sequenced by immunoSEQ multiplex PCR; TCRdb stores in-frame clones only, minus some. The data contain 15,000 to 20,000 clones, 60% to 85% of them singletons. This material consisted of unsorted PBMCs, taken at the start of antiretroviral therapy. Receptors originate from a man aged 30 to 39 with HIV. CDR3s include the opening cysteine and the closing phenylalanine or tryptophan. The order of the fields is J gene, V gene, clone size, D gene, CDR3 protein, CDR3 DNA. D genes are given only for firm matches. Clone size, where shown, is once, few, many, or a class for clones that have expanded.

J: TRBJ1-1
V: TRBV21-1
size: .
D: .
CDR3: CASSPRTGPNTEAFF
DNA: TGTGCCAGCAGCCCGCGGACAGGGCCGAACACTGAAGCTTTCTTT

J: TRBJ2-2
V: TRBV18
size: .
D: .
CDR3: CASSPRGGSAGANTGELFF
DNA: TGTGCCAGCTCACCTCGGGGCGGGTCAGCGGGCGCGAACACCGGGGAGCTGTTTTTT

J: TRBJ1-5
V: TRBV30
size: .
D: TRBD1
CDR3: CAWSPQGAIQPQHF
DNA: TGTGCCTGGAGCCCACAGGGGGCAATACAGCCCCAGCATTTT

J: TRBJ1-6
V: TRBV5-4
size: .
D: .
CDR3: CASSLAGSSYNSPLHF
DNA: TGTGCCAGCAGCTTGGCAGGGAGCTCCTATAATTCACCCCTCCACTTT

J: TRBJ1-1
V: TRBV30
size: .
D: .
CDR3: CAWTDPGGMNTEAFF
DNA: TGTGCCTGGACCGACCCGGGGGGCATGAACACTGAAGCTTTCTTT

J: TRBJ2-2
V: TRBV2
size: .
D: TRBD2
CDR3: CASSEAEAGGTSTGELFF
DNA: TGTGCCAGCAGTGAAGCGGAAGCGGGGGGAACCAGCACCGGGGAGCTGTTTTTT

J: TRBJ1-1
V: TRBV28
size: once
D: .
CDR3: CASKVGSMNTEAFF
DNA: TGTGCCAGCAAGGTAGGCAGCATGAACACTGAAGCTTTCTTT

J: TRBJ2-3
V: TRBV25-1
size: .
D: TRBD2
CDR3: CASSDRRGGSSSTDTQYF
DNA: TGTGCCAGCAGTGACCGGAGGGGCGGGAGCTCTAGCACAGATACGCAGTATTTT

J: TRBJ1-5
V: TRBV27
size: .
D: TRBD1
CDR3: CASSGTGSNQPQHF
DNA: TGTGCCAGCAGTGGGACAGGGTCGAATCAGCCCCAGCATTTT

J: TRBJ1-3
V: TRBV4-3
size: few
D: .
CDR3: CASRQGTSSGNTIYF
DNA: TGCGCCAGCAGACAAGGCACGAGCTCTGGAAACACCATATATTTT

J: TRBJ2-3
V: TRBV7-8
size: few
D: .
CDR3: CASSSGVGGMTDTQYF
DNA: TGTGCCAGCAGCTCTGGTGTCGGAGGGATGACAGATACGCAGTATTTT

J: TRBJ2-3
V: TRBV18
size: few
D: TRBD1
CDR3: CASSPGQGGGTQYF
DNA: TGTGCCAGCTCACCCGGACAGGGGGGCGGTACGCAGTATTTT

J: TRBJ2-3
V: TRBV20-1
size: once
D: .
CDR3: CSASSADTQYF
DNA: TGCAGTGCTAGTAGCGCAGATACGCAGTATTTT

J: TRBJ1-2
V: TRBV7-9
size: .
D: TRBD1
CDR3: CASSPPGQGYGYTF
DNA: TGTGCCAGCAGCCCTCCCGGACAGGGCTATGGCTACACCTTC

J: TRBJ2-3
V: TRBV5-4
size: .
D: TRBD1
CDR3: CASSAYFGQGDTQYF
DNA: TGTGCCAGCAGCGCGTACTTCGGACAGGGAGATACGCAGTATTTT

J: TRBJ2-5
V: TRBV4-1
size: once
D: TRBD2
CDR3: CASSQEGASGYQETQYF
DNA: TGCGCCAGCAGCCAAGAGGGGGCTAGCGGGTACCAAGAGACCCAGTACTTC

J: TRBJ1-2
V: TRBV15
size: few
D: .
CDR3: CATSSTDWGYTF
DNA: TGTGCCACCAGCTCGACAGATTGGGGCTACACCTTC

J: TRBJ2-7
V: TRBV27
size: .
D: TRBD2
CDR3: CASSSLTSGESEQYF
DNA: TGTGCCAGCAGTTCGTTAACTAGCGGAGAGAGCGAGCAGTACTTC

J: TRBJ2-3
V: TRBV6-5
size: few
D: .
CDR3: CASSMDSQSTDTQYF
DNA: TGTGCCAGCAGTATGGACAGCCAGAGCACAGATACGCAGTATTTT

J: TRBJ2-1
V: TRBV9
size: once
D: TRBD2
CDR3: CASGGTSIIANEQFF
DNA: TGTGCCAGCGGGGGGACTAGCATTATTGCCAATGAGCAGTTCTTC

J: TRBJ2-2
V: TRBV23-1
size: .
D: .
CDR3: CASKKPSGVTGELFF
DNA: TGCGCCAGCAAAAAACCGTCGGGGGTCACCGGGGAGCTGTTTTTT

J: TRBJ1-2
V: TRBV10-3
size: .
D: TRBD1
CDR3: CAINGQGDYGYTF
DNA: TGTGCCATCAATGGACAGGGTGATTATGGCTACACCTTC

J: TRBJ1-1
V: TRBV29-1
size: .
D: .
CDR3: CSVGGRGGTEAFF
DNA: TGCAGCGTTGGGGGTCGTGGGGGTACTGAAGCTTTCTTT

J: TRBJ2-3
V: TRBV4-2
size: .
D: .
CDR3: CASSQGRYPTDTQYF
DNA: TGTGCCAGCAGCCAAGGGAGGTACCCCACAGATACGCAGTATTTT

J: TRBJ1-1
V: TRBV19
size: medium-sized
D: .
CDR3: CASSIDLDSHTEAFF
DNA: TGTGCCAGTAGTATAGATTTGGACAGCCACACTGAAGCTTTCTTT

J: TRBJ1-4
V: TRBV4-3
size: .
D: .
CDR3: CASSQDGPRTSTNEKLFF
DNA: TGCGCCAGCAGCCAAGACGGGCCAAGGACCTCAACTAATGAAAAACTGTTTTTT

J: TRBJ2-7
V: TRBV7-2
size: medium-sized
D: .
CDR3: CASSFPTSLQGYSYEQYF
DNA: TGTGCCAGCAGCTTCCCCACCTCCTTACAGGGATACTCCTACGAGCAGTACTTC

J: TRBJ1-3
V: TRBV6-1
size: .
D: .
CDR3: CASSERRISSGNTIYF
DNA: TGTGCCAGCAGTGAACGGAGGATATCCTCTGGAAACACCATATATTTT

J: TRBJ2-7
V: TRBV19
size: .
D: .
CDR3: CASSIDFRASYEQYF
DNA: TGTGCCAGTAGTATAGATTTCAGGGCCTCCTACGAGCAGTACTTC

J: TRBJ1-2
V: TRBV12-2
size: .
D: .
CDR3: CASPLSVPNYGYTF
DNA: TGTGCAAGTCCCCTAAGTGTTCCCAACTATGGCTACACCTTC

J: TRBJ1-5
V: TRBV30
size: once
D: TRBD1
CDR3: CASSRTGGNQPQHF
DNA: TGTGCCAGCAGCCGGACAGGGGGAAATCAGCCCCAGCATTTT

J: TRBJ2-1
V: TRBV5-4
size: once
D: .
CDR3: CASSSFGGGLTGYNEQFF
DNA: TGTGCCAGCAGCTCCTTCGGTGGGGGACTTACGGGTTACAATGAGCAGTTCTTC

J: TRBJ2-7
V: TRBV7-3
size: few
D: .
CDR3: CASSLTGDEQYF
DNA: TGTGCCAGCAGCTTAACAGGGGACGAGCAGTACTTC

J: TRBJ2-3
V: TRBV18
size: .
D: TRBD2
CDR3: CASSPRLAGVDTQYF
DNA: TGTGCCAGCTCACCTCGACTAGCGGGGGTAGATACGCAGTATTTT

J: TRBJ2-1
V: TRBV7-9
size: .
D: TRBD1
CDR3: CASSWTGNNEQFF
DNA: TGTGCCAGCAGTTGGACAGGGAACAATGAGCAGTTCTTC

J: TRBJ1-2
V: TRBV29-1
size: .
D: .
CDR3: CSVVTEGYGYTF
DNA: TGCAGCGTTGTCACCGAGGGCTATGGCTACACCTTC

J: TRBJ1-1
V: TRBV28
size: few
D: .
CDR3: CASSLFGNTEAFF
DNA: TGTGCCAGCAGTTTATTCGGGAACACTGAAGCTTTCTTT

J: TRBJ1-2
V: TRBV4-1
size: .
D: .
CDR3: CASSQDPGGYYGYTF
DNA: TGCGCCAGCAGCCAAGATCCAGGTGGCTACTATGGCTACACCTTC

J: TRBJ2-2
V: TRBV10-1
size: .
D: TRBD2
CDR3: CAAGGLAGTEHRGAVF
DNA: TGCGCCGCCGGCGGCCTAGCGGGAACGGAACACCGGGGAGCTGTTTTT

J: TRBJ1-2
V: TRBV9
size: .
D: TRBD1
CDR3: CASSEGAQDYGYTF
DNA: TGTGCCAGCAGCGAGGGGGCGCAGGACTATGGCTACACCTTC

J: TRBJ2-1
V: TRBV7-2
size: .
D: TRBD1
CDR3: CASSSRQAGGSYNEQFF
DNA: TGTGCCAGCAGCAGCCGACAAGCAGGGGGCTCCTACAATGAGCAGTTCTTC

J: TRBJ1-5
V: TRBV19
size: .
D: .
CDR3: CASSWGSYSNQPQHF
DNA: TGTGCCAGTAGTTGGGGGTCATATAGCAATCAGCCCCAGCATTTT

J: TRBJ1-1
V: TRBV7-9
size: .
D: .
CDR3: CASRSTGVTEAFF
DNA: TGTGCCAGCAGGTCGACAGGTGTGACTGAAGCTTTCTTT

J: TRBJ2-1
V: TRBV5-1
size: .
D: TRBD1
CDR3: CASSSRQGKGNEQFF
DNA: TGCGCCAGCAGCTCGCGACAGGGAAAAGGCAATGAGCAGTTCTTC

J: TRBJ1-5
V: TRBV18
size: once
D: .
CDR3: CASSPPEGNQPQHF
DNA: TGTGCCAGCTCACCACCCGAGGGCAATCAGCCCCAGCATTTT